Presented here are 20 T cell receptor beta chains from one specimen sequenced in a study of blood T cells in healthy people across ages. It was with a sample-barcoded 5' primer and a J-beta primer mix that a second PCR of about 6 to 12 cycles was run. TCRdb re-called the 5' RACE reads through MiXCR, storing one row per CDR3 protein. The repertoire holds approximately 770,000 distinct CDR3 sequences, with 58% as singletons. Sequences were obtained from blood. These TCRs come from a young man in good health.

The J gene is TRBJ2-3, the V gene TRBV7-2; D might be TRBD1 (5 bases). The germline gives CDR1 SGHTA, CDR2 FQGNSA. The CDR3 is 19 amino acids. Trimming shortened V by 1 base and J by 0 bases, and 20 bases separated the two germline ends. CDR3 amino acids: CASSLDRLATVPSTDTQYF. The CDR3, as DNA: TGTGCCAGCAGCTTAGACAGATTGGCGACAGTACCTAGCACAGATACGCAGTATTTT.

J is TRBJ1-2 and V is TRBV6-5, with D tentatively TRBD1 (5 bases). The CDR3 is 14 amino acids. The V gene lost 5 bases and the J gene lost 4 bases, with 14 bases spanning the gap. Per germline, CDR1 MNHEY and CDR2 SVGAGI. CDR3 sequence reads: CASSLTVGVYGYTF. The CDR3 nucleotides read TGTGCCAGCAGTCTTACGGTGGGGGTCTATGGCTACACCTTC.

This clonotype was counted between two and nine times. This chain connects TRBV11-2 to TRBJ2-3, with D perhaps given as TRBD1 or TRBD2 (5 bases each). CDR1 is SGHAT, CDR2 FQNNGV, per germline. The V end lost 1 base, the J end lost 1 base, and 12 bases lay between the germline ends. CDR3 length equals 16 residues. CDR3 sequence (DNA): TGTGCCAGCAGCTTAGGGGACGTGGGGGGCACAGATACGCAGTATTTT. It encodes CASSLGDVGGTDTQYF.

This clonotype was observed a few times. The V and J genes are TRBV4-3 and TRBJ2-3; D unclear. CDR3 length: 15 amino acids. The V gene lost 6 bases and the J gene lost 3 bases, with 16 bases spanning the gap. CDR1 and CDR2 from the germline V gene are LGHNA and YSLEER. CDR3 coding DNA: TGCGCCAGCAGTTCCGGCGGCGCCAGAACAGATACGCAGTATTTT. Translating gives CASSSGGARTDTQYF.

In this sample, this clonotype turned up once. The chain combines TRBV2 with TRBJ2-3, with D possibly matching TRBD1 (5 bases). V was trimmed by 2 bases and J by 2 bases, leaving 14 bases between them. Germline-derived CDR1 and CDR2 are SNHLY and FYNNEI. The CDR3 contains 16 residues. For the CDR3, the DNA is TGTGCCAGCAGTGAAAGTCAAGACAGTTCCACAGATACGCAGTATTTT. Its translation: CASSESQDSSTDTQYF.

This clonotype showed up just a few times. The CDR3 coding sequence is TGTGCCAGCACCCCGTCAGCAGGGGATAGGCCTTACAATGAGCAGTTCTTC. As protein: CASTPSAGDRPYNEQFF. This chain connects TRBV6-1 to TRBJ2-1; perhaps TRBD1 as D (6 bases). CDR1 and CDR2 (germline): MNHNS, SASEGT. The CDR3 covers 17 residues. The V end lost 7 bases, the J end lost 4 bases, and 23 bases lay between the germline ends.

The CDR3 is CASSATDSPYNEQFF. The CDR3, as DNA: TGTGCCAGCAGTGCCACGGACAGCCCGTACAATGAGCAGTTCTTC. The V call is TRBV6-1, the J call TRBJ2-1; tentative D call: TRBD1 (6 bases). Trimming pared 4 bases from V and 4 bases from J, leaving 14 bases between. CDR1 is MNHNS, CDR2 SASEGT, per germline. The CDR3 totals 15 residues.

The chain couples TRBV12-3 or TRBV12-4 to TRBJ2-2; TRBD1 aligns across 8 bases. The V gene end was trimmed by 5 bases and the J gene end by 2 bases; junction bases not matched to a gene: 10. There are 17 residues in the CDR3. For the CDR3, the DNA is TGTGCCAGCAGTCCCGGACAGGGAAGGGGCAACACCGGGGAGCTGTTTTTT. Amino acid sequence: CASSPGQGRGNTGELFF.

This clonotype occurred a few times. The chain uses TRBV7-2 and TRBJ2-1; TRBD1 matches 9 bases. Germline CDR1 and CDR2: SGHTA and FQGNSA. V shed 4 bases and J 8 bases; nucleotides not matched to a gene: 6. This CDR3 region has 14 residues. CDR3 bases: TGTGCCAGCAGCTCAGGGACAGGGCTACATGAGCAGTTCTTC. Its translation: CASSSGTGLHEQFF.

The chain carries TRBV29-1 and TRBJ2-1, with D maybe TRBD2 (5 bases). The CDR3 runs to 14 residues. Per the germline V gene, CDR1 is SQVTM and CDR2 is ANQGSEA. Trimming left V 7 bases short and J 6 bases short, with 19 bases between. The CDR3 loop is CSASPRIRGNEQFF. The CDR3 DNA is TGCAGCGCCTCTCCCAGAATCCGGGGCAATGAGCAGTTCTTC.

CDR3 amino acids: CSARDASGSLNEQFF. As DNA, the CDR3 is TGCAGTGCTAGAGATGCTAGCGGGAGCCTCAATGAGCAGTTCTTC. V and J are TRBV20-1 and TRBJ2-1, with 10 bases aligning to TRBD2. CDR3 length: 15 residues. Germline V CDR1 and CDR2: DFQATT, SNEGSKA (reference sequence). Trimming took 0 bases from V and 6 from J; bases not matched to a gene: 5.

V and J are TRBV6-5 and TRBJ2-7, with a weak D call TRBD1 (5 bases). The CDR3 is 16 amino acids. Germline values: CDR1 MNHEY, CDR2 SVGAGI. V lost 0 bases, J lost 3 bases, and 15 bases lay in between. This CDR3 is CASSYSPVDTHYEQYF. The CDR3 coding sequence is TGTGCCAGCAGTTACTCTCCCGTGGACACCCACTACGAGCAGTACTTC.

This clonotype was seen repeatedly, ten times or more. The gene calls are TRBV20-1 and TRBJ2-7, with 8 bases identical to TRBD1. The J segment lost 2 bases and the V segment lost 6 bases, leaving 9 bases of the junction unmatched. Germline loops: CDR1 DFQATT, CDR2 SNEGSKA (reference sequence). This CDR3 region has 14 residues. The CDR3 coding sequence is TGCAGTGCCCGCCTCGACAGGGGCACCTACGAGCAGTACTTC. Amino acid sequence: CSARLDRGTYEQYF.

This clonotype was seen only a few times. The gene calls are TRBV11-1 and TRBJ2-1; D is undetermined. Germline V CDR1 and CDR2: SGHAT, FQDESV (reference sequence). The CDR3 loop spans 12 amino acids. With 3 bases removed from V and 8 bases from J, the gap between germline ends came to 8 bases. The CDR3 loop reads CASSFGPYEQFF. The CDR3 DNA sequence: TGTGCCAGCAGCTTCGGACCGTATGAGCAGTTCTTC.

The chain links TRBV7-2 to TRBJ2-5; D possibly corresponds to TRBD2 (6 bases). The J call may be mistaken, given a closer DNA end match to TRBJ2-7. Germline assignment: CDR1 SGHTA and CDR2 FQGNSA. The CDR3 spans 14 residues. The CDR3: CASSLVEGGSEQYF. In DNA, the CDR3 is TGTGCCAGCAGCTTAGTGGAGGGCGGCAGCGAGCAGTACTTC.

CDR3 protein: CAISESTGCNEQYF. The CDR3 DNA is TGTGCCATCAGTGAGTCAACGGGATGCAATGAGCAGTACTTC. The chain recombines TRBV10-3 with TRBJ2-5; perhaps TRBD2 as D (5 bases). The CDR3 has 14 amino acids. Germline V gives CDR1 ENHRY, CDR2 SYGVKD. V gave up 0 bases and J gave up 11 bases, with 16 bases separating them.

The V call is TRBV7-2, the J call TRBJ2-5; D is uncertain. Deletions cut 5 bases from V and 6 bases from J, with 10 bases between. The CDR3 spans 12 residues. Germline V gene sequence: CDR1 SGHTA, CDR2 FQGNSA. CDR3 residues: CASSRTDKTQYF. CDR3 DNA sequence: TGTGCCAGCAGCCGCACCGATAAGACCCAGTACTTC.

Comments on this clonotype: Germline and junction disagree at one end, which may indicate a read error. The chain is built from TRBV5-1 and TRBJ2-1; the match to TRBD1 covers 9 bases. CDR3 size: 15 residues. Per the germline V gene, CDR1 is SGHRS and CDR2 is YFSETQ. CDR3 bases: TGTGCCAGCAGCCCCGGGACAGGGAAATCGAATGAGCAGTTCTTC. Translation gives CASSPGTGKSNEQFF.

This clonotype came up a few times. V and J are TRBV7-9 and TRBJ2-7; D unresolved. The V gene's germline CDR1 is SEHNR and CDR2 FQNEAQ (reference sequence). The germline V and J ends were trimmed by 2 bases and 5 bases, with 7 bases remaining between them. The CDR3 has 12 amino acids. The CDR3 region has the DNA TGTGCCAGCAGCTTAAGAAAGGACGAGCAGTACTTC. This codes for CASSLRKDEQYF.

The CDR3 is CSARGRRTYEQYF. The CDR3 region has the DNA TGCAGTGCTAGGGGACGGCGAACCTACGAGCAGTACTTC. The chain is built from TRBV20-1 and TRBJ2-7, with D perhaps matching TRBD1 or TRBD2 (5 bases each). V was trimmed by 3 bases and J by 2 bases, leaving 11 bases between them. The CDR3 length is 13 residues. The germline V gene encodes CDR1 DFQATT and CDR2 SNEGSKA (reference sequence).